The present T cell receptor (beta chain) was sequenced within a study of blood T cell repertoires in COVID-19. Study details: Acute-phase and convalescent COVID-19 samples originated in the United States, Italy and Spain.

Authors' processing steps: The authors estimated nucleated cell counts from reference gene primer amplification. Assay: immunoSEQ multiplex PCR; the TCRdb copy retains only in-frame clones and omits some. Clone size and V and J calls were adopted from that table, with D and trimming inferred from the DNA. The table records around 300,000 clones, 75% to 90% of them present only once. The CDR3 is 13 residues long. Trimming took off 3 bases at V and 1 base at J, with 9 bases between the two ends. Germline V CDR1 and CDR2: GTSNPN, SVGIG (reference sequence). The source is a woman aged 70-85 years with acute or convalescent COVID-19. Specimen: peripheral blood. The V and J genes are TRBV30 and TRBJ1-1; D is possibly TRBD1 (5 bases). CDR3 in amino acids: CAWSGTPNTEAFF. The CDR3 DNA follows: TGTGCCTGGAGCGGGACTCCGAACACTGAAGCTTTCTTT.